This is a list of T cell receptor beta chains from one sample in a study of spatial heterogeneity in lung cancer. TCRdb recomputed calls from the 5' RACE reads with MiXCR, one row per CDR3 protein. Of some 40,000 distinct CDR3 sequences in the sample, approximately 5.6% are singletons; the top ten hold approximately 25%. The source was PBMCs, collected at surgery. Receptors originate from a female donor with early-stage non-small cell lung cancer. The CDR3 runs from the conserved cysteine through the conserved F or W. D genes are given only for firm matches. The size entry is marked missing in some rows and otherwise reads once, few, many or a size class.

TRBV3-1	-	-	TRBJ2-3	TGTGCCAGCAGCCAAGTTGGCGGGCGCGCTAACACAGATACGCAGTATTTT	CASSQVGGRANTDTQYF
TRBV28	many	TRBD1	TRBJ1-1	TGTGCCAGCAGTTCGTCCGGGACAGGCGGTAATAAGGCTGAAGCTTTCTTT	CASSSSGTGGNKAEAFF
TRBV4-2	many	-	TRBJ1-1	TGTGCCAGCAGCCCCGGCGGGAGGGCCCGCACTGAAGCTTTCTTT	CASSPGGRARTEAFF
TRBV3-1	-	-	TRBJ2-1	TGTGCCAGGAAGTACCAACAAAGTGGGCAGTTCTTC	CARKYQQSGQFF
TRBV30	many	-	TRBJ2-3	TGTGCCTGGAGTGTTGGGCAACCAGATACGCAGTATTTT	CAWSVGQPDTQYF
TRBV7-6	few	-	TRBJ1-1	TGTGCCAGCAGCTTAAGGGGGGAAGTAATGGCTGAAGCTTTCTTT	CASSLRGEVMAEAFF
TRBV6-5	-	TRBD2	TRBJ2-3	TGTGCCAGCAGTTATGTAGCGGGGGAAAGCACAGATACGCAGTATTTT	CASSYVAGESTDTQYF
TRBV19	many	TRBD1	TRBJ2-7	TGTGCCAGTAGTGCCGGACAGGGCCTATACGAGCAGTACTTC	CASSAGQGLYEQYF
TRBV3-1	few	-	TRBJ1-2	TGTGCCAGCAGCCAAGATCTAACCCGAAACTATGGCTACACCTTC	CASSQDLTRNYGYTF
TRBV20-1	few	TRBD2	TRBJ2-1	TGCAGTGCCTCGGGACTAGCGGGGGGGGATGAGCAGTTCTTC	CSASGLAGGDEQFF
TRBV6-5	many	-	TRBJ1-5	TGTGCCAGCAGTTACTCGAAGAGTCAGCCCCAGCATTTT	CASSYSKSQPQHF
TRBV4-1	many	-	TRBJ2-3	TGCGCCAGCAGCCTGACGTCCCGGCTGTATTTT	CASSLTSRLYF
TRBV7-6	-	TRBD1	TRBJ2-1	TGTGCCAGCAGCTTGTACAGGGGCCGGGAGCAGTTCTTC	CASSLYRGREQFF
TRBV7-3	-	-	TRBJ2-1	TGTGCCAGCAGCTCCTACAGGGTGAACTCCTACAATGAGCAGTTCTTC	CASSSYRVNSYNEQFF
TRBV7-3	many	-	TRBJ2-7	TGTGCCAGCAGCGCAAGCCGGGACGGCGAGCAGTACTTC	CASSASRDGEQYF
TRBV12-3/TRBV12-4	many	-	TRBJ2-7	TGTGCCAGCAGTTTATATGGGAGACAGTCCTACGAGCAGTACTTC	CASSLYGRQSYEQYF
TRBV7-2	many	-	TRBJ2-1	TGTGCCAGCAGCTTAGATCCAGCCCTCAATGAGCAGTTCTTC	CASSLDPALNEQFF
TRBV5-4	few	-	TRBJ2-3	TGTGCCAGCAGCCCCAACACAGATACGCAGTATTTT	CASSPNTDTQYF
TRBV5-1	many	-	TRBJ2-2	TGCGCCAGCAGCTCCCGTGGGACCGGGGAGCTGTTTTTT	CASSSRGTGELFF
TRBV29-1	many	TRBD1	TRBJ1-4	TGCAGCGGACAGGGGAAGGGTGAAAAACTGTTTTTT	CSGQGKGEKLFF
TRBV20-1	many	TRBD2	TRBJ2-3	TGCAGTGCTACACCCGTAAGCGGGGGAGGGGCAGATACGCAGTATTTT	CSATPVSGGGADTQYF
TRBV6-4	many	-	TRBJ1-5	TGTGCCAGCAGTGCGACAGAGAATCAGCCCCAGCATTTT	CASSATENQPQHF
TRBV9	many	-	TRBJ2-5	TGTGCCAGCAGCCTCCAACCTAGTGAACAAGAGACCCAGTACTTC	CASSLQPSEQETQYF
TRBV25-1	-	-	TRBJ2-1	TGTGCCAGCAGTGCGACCCGCGTGTGGCTTTACAATGAGCAGTTCTTC	CASSATRVWLYNEQFF
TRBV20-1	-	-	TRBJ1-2	TGCAGTGCTAGAGCCCCAGGGGTATATGGCTACACCTTC	CSARAPGVYGYTF
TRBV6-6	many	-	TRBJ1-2	TGTGCCACCAGGTCCTATGGCTACACCTTC	CATRSYGYTF
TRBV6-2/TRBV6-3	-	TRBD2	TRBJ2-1	TGTGCCAGCGGTTACAGCGCTGTACTAGCGGGAAGCTCCTACAATGAGCAGTTCTTC	CASGYSAVLAGSSYNEQFF
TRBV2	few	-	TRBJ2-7	TGTGCCAGCAGTGAAGCGCTTTTAAGGGGAGAGCAGTACTTC	CASSEALLRGEQYF
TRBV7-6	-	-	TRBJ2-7	TGTGCCAGCAGCTTAGGTCGGGGATCGGTGGAGGGCGAGCAGTACTTC	CASSLGRGSVEGEQYF
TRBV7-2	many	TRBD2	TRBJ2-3	TGTGCCAGCAGCTTAGGAGCGGGGGGAGTAGATACGCAGTATTTT	CASSLGAGGVDTQYF
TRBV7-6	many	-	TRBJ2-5	TGTGCCAGCAGCTCCCCGTACGGGGCGGAGACCCAGTACTTC	CASSSPYGAETQYF
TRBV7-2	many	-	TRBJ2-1	TGTGCCAGCAGCTTCAACAGAGACAATGAGCAGTTCTTC	CASSFNRDNEQFF
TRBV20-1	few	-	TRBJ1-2	TGCAGTGCTAGCCCCCTGGCAGGGGCTGGGGGCTACACCTTC	CSASPLAGAGGYTF
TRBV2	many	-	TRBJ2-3	TGTGCCAGCAGTGAGCACAGGGCGGCAGATACGCAGTATTTT	CASSEHRAADTQYF
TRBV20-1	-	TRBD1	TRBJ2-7	TGCAGGGTACTAAGACAGGGGGCGTACGAGCAGTACTTC	CRVLRQGAYEQYF
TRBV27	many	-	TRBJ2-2	TGTGCCAGCAGTTTAATTCCAGGAGCGAACACCGGGGAGCTGTTTTTT	CASSLIPGANTGELFF
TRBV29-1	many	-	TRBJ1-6	TGCAGCGTTGAAGATCGTGATAATTCACCCCTCCACTTT	CSVEDRDNSPLHF
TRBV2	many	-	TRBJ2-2	TGTGCCAGCAGTGAACGACAGATAACCGGGGAGCTGTTTTTT	CASSERQITGELFF
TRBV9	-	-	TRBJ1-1	TGTGCCAGCAGCGTAGGCGGACACACTGAAGCTTTCTTT	CASSVGGHTEAFF
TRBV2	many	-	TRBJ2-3	TGTGCCAGCCGTGCCGGTACGCAGTATTTT	CASRAGTQYF
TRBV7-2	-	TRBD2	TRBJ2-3	TGTGCCAGCAGCTTAGCGCCCGGCGGGGGGGCCATTTTCCCAGATACGCAGTATTTT	CASSLAPGGGAIFPDTQYF
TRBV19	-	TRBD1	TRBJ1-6	TGTGCCAGTAGTACAGGGGACAGCTATAATTCACCCCTCCACTTT	CASSTGDSYNSPLHF